Each of the 27 T cell receptor beta chains below was sequenced from the same sample in a study of blood T cell repertoires in COVID-19. TCRdb's copy holds only in-frame clones and misses some; the assay was immunoSEQ multiplex PCR. The sample holds roughly 200,000 clones, around 89% seen once. The specimen sequenced was peripheral blood. All receptors come from a woman aged 25 to 45 with acute or convalescent COVID-19.

V and J are TRBV3-1 (or the pseudogene TRBV3-2) and TRBJ2-1, with 10 bases lining up with TRBD1. Germline lookup yields CDR1 LGHDT and CDR2 YNNKEL (reference sequence). V lost 4 bases and J lost 7; bases outside the gene matches: 7. The CDR3 runs 15 residues. CDR3 region: CASSPSDRGHNEQFF. The CDR3 DNA reads TGTGCCAGCAGCCCCTCTGACAGGGGGCATAATGAGCAGTTCTTC.

The chain couples TRBV6-1 to TRBJ1-5; no firm D call. V gave up 8 bases and J gave up 8 bases, with 7 bases separating them. Germline-derived CDR1 and CDR2 are MNHNS and SASEGT. This CDR3 is 10 amino acids long. CDR3 protein: CASPREPQHF. The DNA for the CDR3 is TGTGCCAGCCCCCGGGAGCCCCAGCATTTT.

V gene TRBV30 combines with J gene TRBJ1-5, with D maybe TRBD1 (5 bases). The V gene lost 2 bases and the J gene lost 5 bases, with 13 bases spanning the gap. CDR3 length: 14 amino acids. Per the germline V gene, CDR1 is GTSNPN and CDR2 is SVGIG (reference sequence). The CDR3 reads CAWSRGVGDQPQHF. DNA of the CDR3: TGTGCCTGGAGTCGGGGGGTTGGGGATCAGCCCCAGCATTTT.

V gene TRBV7-2 combines with J gene TRBJ1-1; D is ambiguous. Trimming took off 3 bases at V and 2 bases at J, with 7 bases between the two ends. Germline V gene sequence: CDR1 SGHTA, CDR2 FQGNSA. CDR3 length equals 13 residues. This CDR3 is CASSLIYNTEAFF. The CDR3 DNA sequence: TGTGCCAGCAGCTTGATCTACAACACTGAAGCTTTCTTT.

The chain employs TRBV6-1 and TRBJ1-6; possible D gene TRBD1, 5 bases. The V gene lost 3 bases and the J gene lost 15 bases, with 21 bases spanning the gap. This CDR3 is built from 15 residues. Germline lookup yields CDR1 MNHNS and CDR2 SASEGT. The CDR3 is CASSESAGIQNDLHF. The CDR3 DNA is TGTGCCAGCAGTGAGTCGGCAGGGATCCAAAACGACCTCCACTTT.

The V gene is TRBV4-1, the J gene TRBJ2-7; D perhaps matches TRBD2 (5 bases). V was trimmed by 1 base and J by 3 bases, leaving 16 bases between them. Germline CDR1 is MGHRA and CDR2 is YSYEKL. This CDR3 contains 16 residues. CDR3 DNA: TGCGCCAGCAGCCAAGTGATCACCGGGGTTGTCTACGAGCAGTACTTC. The encoded protein is CASSQVITGVVYEQYF.

The count of this clone is one. The chain carries TRBV11-2 and TRBJ1-2; a possible D gene is TRBD1 (6 bases). CDR1 is SGHAT, CDR2 FQNNGV, per germline. This CDR3 spans 17 amino acids. The V gene lost 6 bases and the J gene lost 4 bases, with 24 bases spanning the gap. The chain's CDR3 is CASREGSSRGAFYGYTF. The CDR3 DNA is TGTGCCAGCAGGGAAGGTTCGAGTCGGGGGGCCTTCTATGGCTACACCTTC. The full variable domain, completed using reference TRBV11-2 and TRBJ1-2, is EAGVAQSPRYKIIEKRQSVAFWCNPISGHATLYWYQQILGQGPKLLIQFQNNGVVDDSQLPKDRFSAERLKGVDSTLKIQPAKLEDSAVYLCASREGSSRGAFYGYTFGSGTRLTVV.

The V call is TRBV9, the J call TRBJ2-6; TRBD1 is a possible D gene (6 bases). V was clipped by 4 bases and J by 1 base, with 24 bases between them. Germline V gene lookup returns CDR1 SGDLS and CDR2 YYNGEE. The CDR3 sequence is 20 residues long. The CDR3 region has the DNA TGTGCCAGCAGCCTTCAATCGGGACAAATTATCAGGTCTGGGGCCAACGTCCTGACTTTC. This gives the protein CASSLQSGQIIRSGANVLTF.

The chain uses TRBV27 and TRBJ2-7; maybe TRBD1 (6 bases). Germline CDR1 and CDR2: MNHEY and SMNVEV (reference sequence). The CDR3 loop spans 15 amino acids. V dropped 8 bases and J dropped 4 bases, with 21 bases sitting between them. CDR3 residues: CASSPTPQGNYEQYF. The CDR3 DNA reads as TGTGCCAGCTCCCCTACCCCCCAGGGGAATTACGAGCAGTACTTC.

This clone has just a few counts. The genes are TRBV24-1 and TRBJ2-1; no clear D gene. The CDR3 loop spans 11 amino acids. Germline values: CDR1 KGHDR, CDR2 SFDVKD. Trimming stripped 5 bases from V and 9 bases from J, with 7 bases between. CDR3 sequence: CATSVFGEQFF. CDR3 nucleotide sequence: TGTGCCACCAGTGTGTTCGGTGAGCAGTTCTTC.

This clone was recorded a few times. This chain connects TRBV11-2 to TRBJ1-1, with unresolved D. V lost 2 bases to trimming and J lost 4 bases, with 14 bases between them. Germline CDR1 is SGHAT and CDR2 is FQNNGV. CDR3 length: 15 residues. Here the CDR3 DNA reads TGTGCCAGCAGCTTAAGCGGTGTCCTGGGCACTGAAGCTTTCTTT. This encodes CASSLSGVLGTEAFF.

The J gene is TRBJ2-3, the V gene TRBV29-1; D call uncertain. This CDR3 spans 13 amino acids. Trimming removed 4 bases from V and 1 base from J, with 9 bases in between. CDR1 is SQVTM and CDR2 is ANQGSEA in the germline V gene. CDR3 coding DNA: TGCAGCGTTGTTAAAAGCGGCACAGATACGCAGTATTTT. This encodes CSVVKSGTDTQYF.

This chain uses TRBV16 with TRBJ1-2, with 11 bases aligning to TRBD1. CDR3 length equals 15 residues. The germline V gene has CDR1 KGHSY and CDR2 FQNENV. V trimming: 7 bases; J trimming: 3 bases; junction bases outside the gene matches: 7. CDR3 coding DNA: TGTGCCAGCACCAGAGGACAGGGGGCCGACTATGGCTACACCTTC. It encodes CASTRGQGADYGYTF. Together with reference TRBV16 and TRBJ1-2, the CDR3 gives the full variable domain: GEEVAQTPKHLVRGEGQKAKLYCAPIKGHSYVFWYQQVLKNEFKFLISFQNENVFDETGMPKERFSAKCLPNSPCSLEIQATKLEDSAVYFCASTRGQGADYGYTFGSGTRLTVV.

This clone appeared a single time. This rearrangement joins TRBV7-9 to TRBJ2-5; a weak D match, TRBD2 (7 bases). V dropped 3 bases and J dropped 2 bases, with 16 bases sitting between them. Germline CDR1 and CDR2: SEHNR and FQNEAQ (reference sequence). This CDR3 spans 16 amino acids. CDR3 loop: CASSFWGGAEQETQYF. CDR3 sequence (DNA): TGTGCCAGCAGCTTTTGGGGGGGCGCGGAACAAGAGACCCAGTACTTC.

The chain combines TRBV5-6 with TRBJ2-5; D ambiguous. The CDR3 has 14 amino acids. The germline gives CDR1 SGHDT, CDR2 YYEEEE. With 2 bases removed from V and 1 base from J, the gap between germline ends came to 9 bases. CDR3 nucleotides: TGTGCCAGCAGCTTCTACAGCTTCCAAGAGACCCAGTACTTC. This translates into CASSFYSFQETQYF.

This chain uses TRBV19 with TRBJ1-5, with 7 bases identical to TRBD1. Germline values: CDR1 LNHDA, CDR2 SQIVND (reference sequence). The CDR3 length is 13 residues. With V trimmed by 9 bases and J by 5 bases, 7 bases remained unmatched. CDR3 sequence: CASQGQTDQPQHF. The CDR3 DNA reads as TGTGCCAGCCAGGGACAGACGGATCAGCCCCAGCATTTT.

The chain has TRBV27 and TRBJ1-1, with D perhaps TRBD1 (5 bases). The ends were cut back, 6 bases at V and 6 bases at J, with 17 bases in the middle. Per the germline V gene, CDR1 is MNHEY and CDR2 is SMNVEV (reference sequence). The length of the CDR3 is 14 residues. The DNA for the CDR3 is TGTGCCAGCAGAATCTACAGGAGTGCTTCTGAAGCTTTCTTT. As protein: CASRIYRSASEAFF.

The V call is TRBV5-1, the J call TRBJ2-1; 9 bases match TRBD2. The CDR3 runs 17 residues. CDR1 and CDR2 (germline): SGHRS, YFSETQ. The ends lost 0 bases at V and 2 bases at J; junction bases unmatched: 6. The CDR3, as DNA: TGCGCCAGCAGCTTGGAAATAGCGGGAGCAGCCTACAATGAGCAGTTCTTC. Its protein product is CASSLEIAGAAYNEQFF.

The CDR3 region has the DNA TGCGCCAGCAGCTTGATTAACGCGGGAGGGGAGCAGTTCTTC. This gives the protein CASSLINAGGEQFF. V usage is TRBV5-1 and J usage is TRBJ2-1; TRBD2 aligns across 9 bases. Germline V gene lookup returns CDR1 SGHRS and CDR2 YFSETQ. Trimming cost V 1 base and J 10 bases; bases outside gene matches: 6. The CDR3 runs 14 residues.

The chain joins TRBV2 to TRBJ1-5; 9 bases line up with TRBD1. Germline trimming cut 6 bases from V and 7 bases from J; bases unmatched to any gene: 4. This CDR3 is 13 amino acids long. Germline lookup yields CDR1 SNHLY and CDR2 FYNNEI. The CDR3 spells CASRGQGAQPQHF. CDR3 sequence (DNA): TGTGCCAGCAGGGGACAGGGAGCGCAGCCCCAGCATTTT.

This chain connects TRBV5-4 to TRBJ2-3; D is undetermined. This CDR3 contains 12 residues. V shed 3 bases and J shed 4 bases, with 6 bases lying between them. Germline CDR1 reads SGHNT; CDR2 reads YYREEE (reference sequence). In DNA, the CDR3 is TGTGCCAGCAGCTCCCCCGCAGATACGCAGTATTTT. It encodes CASSSPADTQYF.

The rearrangement links TRBV2 to TRBJ2-1; unclear D gene. V was cut by 11 bases and J by 7 bases, with 15 bases left in between. The CDR3 extends over 12 amino acids. Germline CDR1 SNHLY, CDR2 FYNNEI. Here the CDR3 reads CARSVDQNEQFF. The CDR3 region has the DNA TGTGCCCGCTCGGTTGATCAAAATGAGCAGTTCTTC.

The chain carries TRBV9 and TRBJ1-6; perhaps TRBD1 as D (6 bases). The V end lost 0 bases, the J end lost 4 bases, and 17 bases lay between the germline ends. The CDR3 runs to 18 residues. CDR1 and CDR2 from the germline V gene are SGDLS and YYNGEE. CDR3 sequence (DNA): TGTGCCAGCAGCGTAGAGGACAGCGCCAGTTCTTATAATTCACCCCTCCACTTT. This codes for CASSVEDSASSYNSPLHF.

This clone has a single count. V usage is TRBV24-1 and J usage is TRBJ1-3; D might be TRBD1 (6 bases). The V and J ends lost 2 bases and 2 bases respectively, with 12 bases between them. This CDR3 is built from 16 residues. Looked up from germline, CDR1 is KGHDR and CDR2 is SFDVKD. The CDR3 sequence is CATSDSSGAAGNTIYF. The CDR3 DNA reads TGTGCCACCAGTGATTCCTCAGGGGCTGCTGGAAACACCATATATTTT.

This clone has just one count. The rearrangement links TRBV5-1 to TRBJ2-1, with TRBD2 as a possible D gene (5 bases). This CDR3 is 12 amino acids long. Trimming removed 5 bases at V and 5 bases at J, with 8 bases between. CDR1 is SGHRS, CDR2 YFSETQ, per germline. Written as DNA, the CDR3 is TGCGCCAGCAGAGGAGGAAACAATGAGCAGTTCTTC. Its translation: CASRGGNNEQFF.

V is TRBV18 and J is TRBJ2-2; D is uncertain. CDR3 length: 12 amino acids. The V gene lost 8 bases and the J gene lost 5 bases, with 9 bases spanning the gap. The germline gives CDR1 KGHSH, CDR2 LQKENI. CDR3 protein: CASAGSTGELFF. In DNA, the CDR3 is TGTGCCAGCGCAGGAAGTACCGGGGAGCTGTTTTTT.

This sequence joins TRBV10-3 and TRBJ2-4; D is unclear. There are 14 residues in the CDR3. The germline V gene encodes CDR1 ENHRY and CDR2 SYGVKD. With 10 bases removed from V and 1 base from J, the gap between germline ends came to 14 bases. The CDR3 loop reads CATQDHGAKNIQYF. CDR3 coding DNA: TGTGCCACGCAGGATCACGGCGCCAAAAACATTCAGTACTTC.